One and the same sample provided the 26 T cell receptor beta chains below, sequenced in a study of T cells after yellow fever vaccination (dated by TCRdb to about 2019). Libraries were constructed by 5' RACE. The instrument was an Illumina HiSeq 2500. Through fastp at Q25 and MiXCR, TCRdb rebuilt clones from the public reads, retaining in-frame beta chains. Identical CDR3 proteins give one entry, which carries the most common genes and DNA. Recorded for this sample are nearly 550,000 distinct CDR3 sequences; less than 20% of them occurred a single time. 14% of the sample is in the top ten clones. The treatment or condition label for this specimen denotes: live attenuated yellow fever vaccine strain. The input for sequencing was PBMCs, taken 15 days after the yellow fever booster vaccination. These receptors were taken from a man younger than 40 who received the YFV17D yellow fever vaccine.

This CDR3 reads CASSDVGNTDTQYF. In nucleotides, the CDR3 is TGTGCCAGCAGTGATGTGGGTAATACAGATACGCAGTATTTT. The chain has TRBV2 and TRBJ2-3; no clear D gene. The CDR3 covers 14 residues. The V end was cut by 3 bases, the J end by 3 bases, with 10 bases between. In germline, CDR1 is SNHLY, CDR2 FYNNEI.

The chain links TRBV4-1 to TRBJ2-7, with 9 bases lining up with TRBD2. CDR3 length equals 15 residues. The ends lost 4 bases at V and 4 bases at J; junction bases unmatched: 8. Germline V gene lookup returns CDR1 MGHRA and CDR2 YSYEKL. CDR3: CASSRIAGAQYEQYF. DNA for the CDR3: TGCGCCAGCAGCCGAATAGCGGGAGCCCAATACGAGCAGTACTTC.

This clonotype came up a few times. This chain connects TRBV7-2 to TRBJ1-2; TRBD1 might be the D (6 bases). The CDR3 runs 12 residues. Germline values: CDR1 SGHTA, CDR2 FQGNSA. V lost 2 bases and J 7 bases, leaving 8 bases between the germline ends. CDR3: CASSLMGAGYTF. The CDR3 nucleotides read TGTGCCAGCAGCTTAATGGGGGCTGGCTACACCTTC.

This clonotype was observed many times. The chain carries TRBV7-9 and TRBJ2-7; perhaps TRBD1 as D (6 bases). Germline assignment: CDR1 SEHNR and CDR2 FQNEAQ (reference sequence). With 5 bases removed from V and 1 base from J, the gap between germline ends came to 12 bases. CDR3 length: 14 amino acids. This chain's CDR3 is CASSTHQGSYEQYF. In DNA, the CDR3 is TGTGCCAGCAGCACGCATCAGGGGTCCTACGAGCAGTACTTC.

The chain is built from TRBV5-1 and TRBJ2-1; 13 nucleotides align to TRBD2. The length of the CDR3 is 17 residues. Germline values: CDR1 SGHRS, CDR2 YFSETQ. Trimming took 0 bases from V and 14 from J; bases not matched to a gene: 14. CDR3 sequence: CASSLGGTSGTLTQKFF. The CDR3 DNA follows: TGCGCCAGCAGCTTGGGCGGGACTAGCGGGACCCTCACGCAGAAGTTCTTC.

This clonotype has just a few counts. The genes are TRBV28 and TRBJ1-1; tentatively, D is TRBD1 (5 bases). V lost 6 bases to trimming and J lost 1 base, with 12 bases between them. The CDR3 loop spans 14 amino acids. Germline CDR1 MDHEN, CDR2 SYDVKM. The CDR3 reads CASRPGRANTEAFF. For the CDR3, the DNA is TGTGCCAGCAGACCGGGACGGGCGAACACTGAAGCTTTCTTT. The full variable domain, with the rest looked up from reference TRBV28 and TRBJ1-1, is DVKVTQSSRYLVKRTGEKVFLECVQDMDHENMFWYRQDPGLGLRLIYFSYDVKMKEKGDIPEGYSVSREKKERFSLILESASTNQTSMYLCASRPGRANTEAFFGQGTRLTVV.

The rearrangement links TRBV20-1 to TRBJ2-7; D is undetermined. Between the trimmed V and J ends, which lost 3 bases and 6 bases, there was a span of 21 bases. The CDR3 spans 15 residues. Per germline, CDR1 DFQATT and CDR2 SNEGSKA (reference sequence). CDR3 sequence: CSARESSGLSPEQYF. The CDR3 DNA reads TGCAGTGCTAGGGAGAGCTCGGGCCTGAGCCCCGAGCAGTACTTC.

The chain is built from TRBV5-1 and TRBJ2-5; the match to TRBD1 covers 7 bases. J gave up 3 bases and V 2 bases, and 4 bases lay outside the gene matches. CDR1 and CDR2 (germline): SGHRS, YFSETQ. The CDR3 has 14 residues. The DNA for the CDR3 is TGCGCCAGCAGCTTCCCCGGGACAGAAGAGACCCAGTACTTC. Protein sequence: CASSFPGTEETQYF.

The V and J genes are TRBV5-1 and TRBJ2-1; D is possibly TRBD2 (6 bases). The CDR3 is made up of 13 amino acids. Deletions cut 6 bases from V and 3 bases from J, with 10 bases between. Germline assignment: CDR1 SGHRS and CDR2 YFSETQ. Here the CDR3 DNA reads TGCGCCAGCAATCCTAGCGACTACAATGAGCAGTTCTTC. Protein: CASNPSDYNEQFF.

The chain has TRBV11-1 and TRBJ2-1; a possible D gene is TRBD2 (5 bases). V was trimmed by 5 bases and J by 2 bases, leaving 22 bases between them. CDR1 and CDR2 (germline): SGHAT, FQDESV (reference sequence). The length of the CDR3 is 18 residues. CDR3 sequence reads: CASSHWRATEKTYNEQFF. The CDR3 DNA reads TGTGCCAGCAGCCACTGGCGGGCTACCGAAAAAACCTACAATGAGCAGTTCTTC.

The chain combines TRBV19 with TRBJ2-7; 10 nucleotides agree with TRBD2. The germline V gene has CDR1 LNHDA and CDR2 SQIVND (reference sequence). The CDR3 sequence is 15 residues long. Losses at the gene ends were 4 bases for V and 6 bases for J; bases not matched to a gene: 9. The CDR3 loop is CASSRLLAGQGEQYF. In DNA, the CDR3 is TGTGCCAGTAGTAGGTTACTAGCGGGACAAGGCGAGCAGTACTTC.

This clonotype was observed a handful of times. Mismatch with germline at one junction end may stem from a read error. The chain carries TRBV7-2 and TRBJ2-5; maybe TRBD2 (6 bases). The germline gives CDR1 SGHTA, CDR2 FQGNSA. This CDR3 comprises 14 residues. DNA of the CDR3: TGTGCCAGCAGGTTAGGAGGGAACCAAGAGACCCAGTACTTC. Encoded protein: CASRLGGNQETQYF.

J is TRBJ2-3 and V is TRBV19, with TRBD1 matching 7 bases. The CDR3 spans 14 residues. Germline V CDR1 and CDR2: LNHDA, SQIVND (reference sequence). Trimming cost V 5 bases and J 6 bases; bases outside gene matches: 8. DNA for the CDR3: TGTGCCAGTAGTCGAGACAGGGATGGGGATACGCAGTATTTT. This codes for CASSRDRDGDTQYF.

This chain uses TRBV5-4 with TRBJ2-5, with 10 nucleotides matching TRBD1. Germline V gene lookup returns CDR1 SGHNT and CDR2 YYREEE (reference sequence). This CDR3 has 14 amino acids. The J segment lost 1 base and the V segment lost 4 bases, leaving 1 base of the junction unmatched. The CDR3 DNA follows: TGTGCCAGCAGCCGGACAGGGGGCCAAGAGACCCAGTACTTC. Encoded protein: CASSRTGGQETQYF.

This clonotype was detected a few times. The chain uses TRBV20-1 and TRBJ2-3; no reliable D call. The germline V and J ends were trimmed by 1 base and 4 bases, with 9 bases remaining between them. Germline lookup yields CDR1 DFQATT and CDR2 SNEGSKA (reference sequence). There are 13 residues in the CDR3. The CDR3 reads CSARGLTADTQYF. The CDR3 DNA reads TGCAGTGCTAGAGGCCTCACCGCAGATACGCAGTATTTT.

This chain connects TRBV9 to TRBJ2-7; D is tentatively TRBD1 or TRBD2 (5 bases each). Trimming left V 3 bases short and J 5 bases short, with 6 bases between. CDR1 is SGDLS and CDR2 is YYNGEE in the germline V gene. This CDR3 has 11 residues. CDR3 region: CASSGGNEQYF. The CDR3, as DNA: TGTGCCAGCAGCGGGGGGAACGAGCAGTACTTC.

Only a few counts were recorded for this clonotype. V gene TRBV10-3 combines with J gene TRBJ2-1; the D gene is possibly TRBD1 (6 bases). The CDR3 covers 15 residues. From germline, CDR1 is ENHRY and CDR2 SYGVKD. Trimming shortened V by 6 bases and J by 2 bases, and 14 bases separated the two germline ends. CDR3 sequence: CAIRYDRNPYNEQFF. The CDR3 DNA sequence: TGTGCCATCAGATACGACAGGAACCCCTACAATGAGCAGTTCTTC.

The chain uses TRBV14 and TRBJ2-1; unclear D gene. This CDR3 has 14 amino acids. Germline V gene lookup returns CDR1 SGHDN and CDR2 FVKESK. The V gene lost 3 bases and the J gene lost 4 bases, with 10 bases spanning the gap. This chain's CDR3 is CASSHLDAYNEQFF. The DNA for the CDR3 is TGTGCCAGCAGCCACCTAGATGCATACAATGAGCAGTTCTTC.

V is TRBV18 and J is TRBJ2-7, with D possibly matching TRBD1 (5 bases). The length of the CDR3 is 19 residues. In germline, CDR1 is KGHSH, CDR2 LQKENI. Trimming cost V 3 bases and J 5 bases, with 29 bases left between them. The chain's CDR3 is CASSPQGPPTALLLNEQYF. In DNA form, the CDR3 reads TGTGCCAGCTCACCCCAGGGTCCGCCGACCGCCCTCCTCCTAAACGAGCAGTACTTC.

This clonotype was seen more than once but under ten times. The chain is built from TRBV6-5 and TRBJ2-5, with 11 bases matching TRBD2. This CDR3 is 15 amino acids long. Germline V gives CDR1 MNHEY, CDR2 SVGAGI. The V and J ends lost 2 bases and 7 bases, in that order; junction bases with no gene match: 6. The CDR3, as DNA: TGTGCCAGCAGTTACCGAATAGCGGGAGGGGGGACCCAGTACTTC. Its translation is CASSYRIAGGGTQYF.

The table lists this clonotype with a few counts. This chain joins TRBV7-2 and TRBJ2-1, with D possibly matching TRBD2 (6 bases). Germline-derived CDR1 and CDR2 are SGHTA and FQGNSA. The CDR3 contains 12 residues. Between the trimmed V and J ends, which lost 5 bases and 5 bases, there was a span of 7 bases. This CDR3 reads CASSRENNEQFF. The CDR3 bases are TGTGCCAGCAGCCGGGAGAACAATGAGCAGTTCTTC.

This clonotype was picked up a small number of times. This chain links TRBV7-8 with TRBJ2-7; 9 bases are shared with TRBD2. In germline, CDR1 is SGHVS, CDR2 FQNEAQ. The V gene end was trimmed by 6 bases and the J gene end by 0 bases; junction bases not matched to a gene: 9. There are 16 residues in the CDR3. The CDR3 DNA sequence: TGTGCCAGCAGGTCGACTAGCGGAAAAAGCTCCTACGAGCAGTACTTC. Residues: CASRSTSGKSSYEQYF.

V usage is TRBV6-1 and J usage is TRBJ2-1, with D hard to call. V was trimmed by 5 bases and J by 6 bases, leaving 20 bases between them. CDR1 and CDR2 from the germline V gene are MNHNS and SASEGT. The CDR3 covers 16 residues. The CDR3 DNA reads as TGTGCCAGCAGTCAAATGTTCCCCGGAAGAGGCAATGAGCAGTTCTTC. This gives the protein CASSQMFPGRGNEQFF.

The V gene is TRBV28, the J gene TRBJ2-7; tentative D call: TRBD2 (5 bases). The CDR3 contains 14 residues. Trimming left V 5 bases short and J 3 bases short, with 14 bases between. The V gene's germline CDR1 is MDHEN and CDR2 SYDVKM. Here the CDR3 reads CASSVAGKNYEQYF. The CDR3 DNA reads TGTGCCAGCAGTGTGGCCGGGAAGAACTACGAGCAGTACTTC.

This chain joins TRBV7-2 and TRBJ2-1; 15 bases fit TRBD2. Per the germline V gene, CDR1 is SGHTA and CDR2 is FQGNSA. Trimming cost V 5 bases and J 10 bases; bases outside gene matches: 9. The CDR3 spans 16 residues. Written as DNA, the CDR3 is TGTGCCAGCAGCCGCCCGGGACTAGCGGGAGGTGGGGAGCAGTTCTTC. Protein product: CASSRPGLAGGGEQFF.

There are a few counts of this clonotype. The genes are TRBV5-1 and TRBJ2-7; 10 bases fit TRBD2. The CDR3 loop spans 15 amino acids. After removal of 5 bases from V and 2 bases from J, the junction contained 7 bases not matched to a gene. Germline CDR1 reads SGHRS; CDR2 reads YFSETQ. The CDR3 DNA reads TGCGCCAGCAGACCAGGGACTAGCGATGCCTACGAGCAGTACTTC. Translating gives CASRPGTSDAYEQYF.